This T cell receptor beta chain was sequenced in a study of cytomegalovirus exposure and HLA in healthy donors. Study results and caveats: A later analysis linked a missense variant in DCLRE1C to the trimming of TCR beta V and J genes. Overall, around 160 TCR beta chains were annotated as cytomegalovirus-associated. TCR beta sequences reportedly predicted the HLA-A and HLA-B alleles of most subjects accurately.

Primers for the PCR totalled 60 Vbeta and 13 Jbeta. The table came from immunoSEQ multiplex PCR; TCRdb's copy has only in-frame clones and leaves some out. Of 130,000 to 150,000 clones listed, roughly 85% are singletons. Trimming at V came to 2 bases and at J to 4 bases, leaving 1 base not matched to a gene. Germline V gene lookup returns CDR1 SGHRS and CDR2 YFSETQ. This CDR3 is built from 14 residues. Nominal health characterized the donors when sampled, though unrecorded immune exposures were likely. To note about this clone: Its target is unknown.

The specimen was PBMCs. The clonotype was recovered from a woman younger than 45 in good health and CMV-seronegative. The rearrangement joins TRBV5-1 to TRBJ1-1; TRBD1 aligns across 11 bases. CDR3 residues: CASSLGQGATEAFF. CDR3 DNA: TGCGCCAGCAGCTTAGGACAGGGGGCCACTGAAGCTTTCTTT. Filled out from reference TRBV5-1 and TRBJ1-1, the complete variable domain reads KAGVTQTPRYLIKTRGQQVTLSCSPISGHRSVSWYQQTPGQGLQFLFEYFSETQRNKGNFPGRFSGRQFSNSRSEMNVSTLELGDSALYLCASSLGQGATEAFFGQGTRLTVV.